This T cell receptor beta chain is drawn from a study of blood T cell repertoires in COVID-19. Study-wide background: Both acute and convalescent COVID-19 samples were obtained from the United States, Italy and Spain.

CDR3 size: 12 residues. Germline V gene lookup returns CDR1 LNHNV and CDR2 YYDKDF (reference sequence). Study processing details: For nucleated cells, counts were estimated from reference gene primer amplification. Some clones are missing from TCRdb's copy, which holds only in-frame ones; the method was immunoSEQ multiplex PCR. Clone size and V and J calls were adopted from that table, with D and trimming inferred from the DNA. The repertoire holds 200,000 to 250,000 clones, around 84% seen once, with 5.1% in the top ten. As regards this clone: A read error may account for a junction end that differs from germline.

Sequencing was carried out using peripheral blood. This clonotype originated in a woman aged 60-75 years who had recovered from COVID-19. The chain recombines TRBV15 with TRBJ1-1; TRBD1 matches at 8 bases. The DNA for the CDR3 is TGTGCCACCAGCAGAGCGACAGGGGTGGTAGACTTT. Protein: CATSRATGVVDF. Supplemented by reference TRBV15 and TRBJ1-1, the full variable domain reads DAMVIQNPRYQVTQFGKPVTLSCSQTLNHNVMYWYQQKSSQAPKLLFHYYDKDFNNEADTPDNFQSRRPNTSFCFLDIRSPGLGDTAMYLCATSRATGVVDFGQGTRLTVV.